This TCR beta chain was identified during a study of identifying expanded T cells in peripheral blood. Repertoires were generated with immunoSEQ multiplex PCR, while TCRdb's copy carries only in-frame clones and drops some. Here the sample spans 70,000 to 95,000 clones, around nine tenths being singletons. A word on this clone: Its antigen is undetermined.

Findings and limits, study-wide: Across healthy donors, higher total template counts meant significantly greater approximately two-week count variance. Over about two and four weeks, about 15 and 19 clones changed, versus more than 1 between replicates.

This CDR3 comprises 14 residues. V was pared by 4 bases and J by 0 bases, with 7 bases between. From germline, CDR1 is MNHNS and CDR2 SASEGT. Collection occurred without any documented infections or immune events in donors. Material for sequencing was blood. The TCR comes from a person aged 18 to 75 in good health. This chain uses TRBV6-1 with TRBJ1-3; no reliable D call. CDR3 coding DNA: TGTGCCAGCAGTGGGTCCGTCTCTGGAAACACCATATATTTT. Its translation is CASSGSVSGNTIYF.